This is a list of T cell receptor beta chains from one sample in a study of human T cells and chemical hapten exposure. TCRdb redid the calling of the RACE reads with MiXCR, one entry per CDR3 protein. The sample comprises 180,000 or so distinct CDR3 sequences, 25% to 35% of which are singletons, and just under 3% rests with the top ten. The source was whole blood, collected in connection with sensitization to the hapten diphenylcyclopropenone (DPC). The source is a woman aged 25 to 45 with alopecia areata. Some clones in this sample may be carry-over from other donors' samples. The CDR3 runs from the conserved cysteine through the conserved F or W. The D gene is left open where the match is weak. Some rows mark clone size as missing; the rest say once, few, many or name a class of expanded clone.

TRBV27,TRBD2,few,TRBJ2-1,TGTGCCAGCAGTTCTCCCCTAGAGGCGGGAGTTCGCGATGAGCAGTTCTTC,CASSSPLEAGVRDEQFF
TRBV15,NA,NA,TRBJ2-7,TGTGCCACCAGCAGAGACCCCGCCAGAGGATTATCCTACGAGCAGTACTTC,CATSRDPARGLSYEQYF
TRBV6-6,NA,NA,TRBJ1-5,TGTGCCAGCAGTTCTAGGGTTTCGGGGCCCCAGCATTTT,CASSSRVSGPQHF
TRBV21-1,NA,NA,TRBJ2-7,TGTGCCAGCAACCCCCTGGGCGCCTACGAGCAGTACTTC,CASNPLGAYEQYF
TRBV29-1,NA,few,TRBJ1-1,TGCAGCGTTGTGGAGAACTTAGGGACTGAAGCTTTCTTT,CSVVENLGTEAFF
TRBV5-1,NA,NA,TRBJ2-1,TGCGCCAGCAGCTTGGCCGGGGTAAGGGGCTACAATGAGCAGTTCTTC,CASSLAGVRGYNEQFF
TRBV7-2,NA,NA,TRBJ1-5,TGTGCCAGCAGCTTAGAGGGCAGCCAGCCCCAGCATTTT,CASSLEGSQPQHF
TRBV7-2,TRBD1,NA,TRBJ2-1,TGTGCCAGCAGCTTAGACAGGGGGCAATCAAATGAGCAGTTCTTC,CASSLDRGQSNEQFF
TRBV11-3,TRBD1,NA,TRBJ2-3,TGTGCCAGCAGCCCCAGTGGACAGGGAGGCGCAGATACGCAGTATTTT,CASSPSGQGGADTQYF
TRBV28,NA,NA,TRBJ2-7,TGTGCCAGCAGCCCGGGGGGGGACAGCTACGAGCAGTACTTC,CASSPGGDSYEQYF
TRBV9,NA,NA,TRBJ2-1,TGTGCCAGCAGCGTAGGGGCCGGACTGAGCTCCTACAATGAGCAGTTCTTC,CASSVGAGLSSYNEQFF
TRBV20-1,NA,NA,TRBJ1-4,TGCAGTGCTAGAGTCGACGGAGGGGCAACTAATGAAAAACTGTTTTTT,CSARVDGGATNEKLFF
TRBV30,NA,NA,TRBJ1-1,TGTGCCTGGACAGCGAACGGGACTCCTTCCGCTTTCTTT,CAWTANGTPSAFF
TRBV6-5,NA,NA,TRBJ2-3,TGTGCCAGCAGTTACTCTGGTCCCCCAGATACGCAGTATTTT,CASSYSGPPDTQYF
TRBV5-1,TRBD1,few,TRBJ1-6,TGCGCCAGCACCTGGGGACAGGGTGATTCACCCCTCCACTTT,CASTWGQGDSPLHF
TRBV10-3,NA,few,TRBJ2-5,TGTGCCATCAGTGGGACCCGAGAGACCCAGTACTTC,CAISGTRETQYF
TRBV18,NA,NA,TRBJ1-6,TGTGCCAGCTCACTTTACGACAGGTTTAATTCACCCCTCCACTTT,CASSLYDRFNSPLHF
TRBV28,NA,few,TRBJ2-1,TGTGCCAGCAGTTTCATCAGGGCCGGAAGGGGTGAGCAGTTCTTC,CASSFIRAGRGEQFF
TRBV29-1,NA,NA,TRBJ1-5,TGCAGCGTTGCCGAGCAGGGTAAGAATCAGCCCCAGCATTTT,CSVAEQGKNQPQHF
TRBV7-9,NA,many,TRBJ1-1,TGTGCCAGCAGCCCCGAGATGAACACTGAAGCTTTCTTT,CASSPEMNTEAFF
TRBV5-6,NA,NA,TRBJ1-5,TGTGCCAGCAGCTTGGCAGATCGGGGAGGGCAGCCCCAGCATTTT,CASSLADRGGQPQHF
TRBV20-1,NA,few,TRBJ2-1,TGCAGCACCGGCTGGGGAGGTGGGGAGCAGTTCTTC,CSTGWGGGEQFF
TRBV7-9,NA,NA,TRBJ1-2,TGTGCCAGCAGCTTATCCCCCTTCGGACGGCCCTATGGCTACACCTTC,CASSLSPFGRPYGYTF
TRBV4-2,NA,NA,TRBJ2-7,TGTGCCAGCAGCCAGTCTCGGGACGGCACCTACGAGCAGTACTTC,CASSQSRDGTYEQYF
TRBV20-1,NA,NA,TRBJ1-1,TGCAGTGCTGATGACAGGAAGAACACTGAAGCTTTCTTT,CSADDRKNTEAFF
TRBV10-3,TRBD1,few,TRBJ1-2,TGTGCCATCACTAGGGACAGGGGAGGCGTTGGCTACACCTTC,CAITRDRGGVGYTF
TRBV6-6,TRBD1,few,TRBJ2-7,TGTGCCAGCAGCCCGGGACAGATCTACGAGCAGTACTTC,CASSPGQIYEQYF
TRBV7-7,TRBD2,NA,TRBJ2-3,TGTGCCAGCAGCAGAGGACTAGCCGATACGCAGTATTTT,CASSRGLADTQYF
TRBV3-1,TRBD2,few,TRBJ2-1,TGTGCCAGCAGCCAAGATAGGACCGGGGGGTACAATGAGCAGTTCTTC,CASSQDRTGGYNEQFF